This T cell receptor (beta chain) was retrieved from a study of vaccination effects on CD4 cells after COVID-19. Study-wide context: Within the ViraFEST assay, antigen-specific CD4+ T cells underwent expansion with viral peptide pools prior to sequencing. Cultures of about 2 million PBMC per well contained approximately 9.6 IU/ml IL-2 plus 10 ug/ml peptides.

Following culture for nine to ten days, CD4+ T cells were isolated. Participants each got two BNT162b2 or mRNA-1273 vaccine doses. Recipients of the vaccine had no prior SARS-CoV-2 infection and negative nucleocapsid antibodies. On this clone itself: Antigen specificity is unknown.

The assay was immunoSEQ multiplex PCR, and TCRdb's table has in-frame clones only and misses some. The sample gives tens of thousands of clones, approximately 80% of which show up once; 2% to 3% is in the top ten. V gave up 6 bases and J gave up 5 bases, with 13 bases separating them. CDR1 MDHEN and CDR2 SYDVKM come from the germline V gene. The CDR3 is made up of 13 amino acids. The rearrangement links TRBV28 to TRBJ2-5; D might be TRBD1 (7 bases). The sample was CD4+ T cells from PBMCs cultured without peptide, taken after COVID-19 vaccination. The sequence came from a human donor who received a COVID-19 vaccine. In DNA, the CDR3 is TGTGCCAGCAGGGGGGGACAGACGGAGACCCAGTACTTC. Translated, it gives CASRGGQTETQYF.